These 26 T cell receptor beta chains originate from one sample sequenced in a study of blood T cell repertoires in COVID-19. This table comes from immunoSEQ multiplex PCR, and its TCRdb copy is limited to in-frame clones, with some not included. The sample carries under 250,000 clones, 82% recorded once. The source material was peripheral blood. The receptors come from a woman in her thirties or forties with acute or convalescent COVID-19.

This clone was recorded once. The CDR3 DNA reads as TGTGCCACCAGCAGACCACGGACAGGGTGGAATGGCTACACCTTC. Translating it yields CATSRPRTGWNGYTF. This sequence joins TRBV15 and TRBJ1-2, with 8 bases identical to TRBD1. Germline V gene lookup returns CDR1 LNHNV and CDR2 YYDKDF (reference sequence). CDR3 size: 15 residues. Trimming removed 2 bases from V and 6 bases from J; junction bases left unmatched: 8.

The chain has TRBV4-3 and TRBJ2-7, with 9 bases that match TRBD2. Germline lookup yields CDR1 LGHNA and CDR2 YSLEER. The CDR3 sequence is 17 residues long. V shed 0 bases and J 4 bases; nucleotides not matched to a gene: 10. CDR3 DNA sequence: TGCGCCAGCAGCCAAGATCCTAGCGGGAAGGGAAATTACGAGCAGTACTTC. It specifies CASSQDPSGKGNYEQYF.

This clone came up once. The rearrangement joins TRBV10-1 to TRBJ2-7; possibly TRBD1 for D (5 bases). CDR3 size: 15 residues. Trimming stripped 0 bases from V and 4 bases from J, with 13 bases between. Germline V gene sequence: CDR1 WNHNN, CDR2 SYGVQD (reference sequence). CDR3 DNA sequence: TGCGCCAGCAGTGAGTCGACGGCAGGGCGGTACGAGCAGTACTTC. Protein product: CASSESTAGRYEQYF.

V usage is TRBV5-1 and J usage is TRBJ2-5; maybe TRBD2 (7 bases). Trimming shortened V by 6 bases and J by 4 bases, and 16 bases separated the two germline ends. This CDR3 spans 14 amino acids. Germline values: CDR1 SGHRS, CDR2 YFSETQ. Here the CDR3 DNA reads TGCGCCAGCACCATGAGGGGGGGCCGAGAGACCCAGTACTTC. This gives the protein CASTMRGGRETQYF.

The V and J genes are TRBV28 and TRBJ1-6, with D unresolved. This CDR3 has 16 residues. Germline values: CDR1 MDHEN, CDR2 SYDVKM. V lost 5 bases to trimming and J lost 10 bases, with 21 bases between them. CDR3 bases: TGTGCCAGCAGTGCGTTGGGGTCCCCGGGAGGATCACCCCTCCACTTT. It is translated as CASSALGSPGGSPLHF.

This clone was seen once. V is TRBV7-2 and J is TRBJ1-5; TRBD1 might be the D (6 bases). CDR1 is SGHTA, CDR2 FQGNSA, per germline. CDR3 length: 14 residues. Between the trimmed V and J ends, which lost 5 bases and 4 bases, there was a span of 12 bases. The CDR3 sequence: CASSAPGQNQPQHF. The CDR3 DNA is TGTGCCAGCAGCGCACCGGGACAAAATCAGCCCCAGCATTTT.

Turning to this clone: Distinct nucleotide sequences in the sample also encode this CDR3. V gene TRBV19 combines with J gene TRBJ1-1; D is ambiguous. V lost 5 bases and J 2 bases, leaving 9 bases between the germline ends. This CDR3 is 13 amino acids long. Germline V gene sequence: CDR1 LNHDA, CDR2 SQIVND (reference sequence). CDR3 protein: CASSRTENTEAFF. The CDR3 DNA follows: TGTGCCAGTAGTCGAACAGAAAACACTGAAGCTTTCTTT.

The chain employs TRBV15 and TRBJ1-1; 7 positions agree with TRBD1. Trimming removed 6 bases from V and 3 bases from J; junction bases left unmatched: 4. The CDR3 has 13 amino acids. Germline assignment: CDR1 LNHNV and CDR2 YYDKDF (reference sequence). The DNA for the CDR3 is TGTGCCACCAGTACTGACAGGGACACTGAAGCTTTCTTT. It encodes CATSTDRDTEAFF. Supplemented by reference TRBV15 and TRBJ1-1, the full variable domain reads DAMVIQNPRYQVTQFGKPVTLSCSQTLNHNVMYWYQQKSSQAPKLLFHYYDKDFNNEADTPDNFQSRRPNTSFCFLDIRSPGLGDTAMYLCATSTDRDTEAFFGQGTRLTVV.

Details on this clone: Other DNA sequences in the sample encode the same CDR3. The V call is TRBV7-3, the J call TRBJ2-7; the match to TRBD1 covers 9 bases. The CDR3 has 14 amino acids. Per germline, CDR1 SGHTA and CDR2 FQGTGA. The V gene end was trimmed by 1 base and the J gene end by 4 bases; junction bases not matched to a gene: 2. CDR3 coding DNA: TGTGCCAGCAGCTTAAGGGGACAGGGATACGAGCAGTACTTC. Encoded protein: CASSLRGQGYEQYF. Together with reference TRBV7-3 and TRBJ2-7, the CDR3 gives the full variable domain: GAGVSQTPSNKVTEKGKYVELRCDPISGHTALYWYRQSLGQGPEFLIYFQGTGAADDSGLPNDRFFAVRPEGSVSTLKIQRTERGDSAVYLCASSLRGQGYEQYFGPGTRLTVT.

The chain uses TRBV11-2 and TRBJ1-4; no clear D gene. Germline V gene data show CDR1 as SGHAT and CDR2 as FQNNGV. This CDR3 region has 15 residues. Trimming pared 5 bases from V and 8 bases from J, leaving 18 bases between. CDR3 sequence (DNA): TGTGCCAGCAGCGGGGTAAGAGGGCGTCGGGAAAAACTGTTTTTT. The encoded protein is CASSGVRGRREKLFF.

V is TRBV5-6 and J is TRBJ2-7; tentatively, D is TRBD1 (5 bases). The V and J ends lost 1 base and 6 bases respectively, with 11 bases between them. Germline V gene lookup returns CDR1 SGHDT and CDR2 YYEEEE. The CDR3 is made up of 13 amino acids. CDR3 in amino acids: CASSLIVGVEQYF. CDR3 nucleotide sequence: TGTGCCAGCAGCTTGATCGTAGGGGTCGAGCAGTACTTC.

This rearrangement joins TRBV19 to TRBJ2-2; 7 bases are a match to TRBD2. With V trimmed by 1 base and J by 5 bases, 10 bases remained unmatched. The CDR3 is 17 residues long. Looked up from germline, CDR1 is LNHDA and CDR2 is SQIVND (reference sequence). The CDR3 spells CASSIGIATSLTGELFF. The CDR3 region has the DNA TGTGCCAGTAGTATAGGAATTGCGACTAGCCTGACCGGGGAGCTGTTTTTT.

This chain uses TRBV10-2 with TRBJ2-5, with a tentative D call TRBD2 (5 bases). Looked up from germline, CDR1 is WSHSY and CDR2 is SAAADI. Between the trimmed V and J ends, which lost 2 bases and 5 bases, there was a span of 9 bases. This CDR3 region has 13 residues. The CDR3 is CASSEPGIETQYF. Written as DNA, the CDR3 is TGCGCCAGCAGTGAGCCGGGGATCGAGACCCAGTACTTC.

The chain combines TRBV18 with TRBJ2-7; weak D call: TRBD1 (5 bases). The CDR3 has 15 residues. From germline, CDR1 is KGHSH and CDR2 LQKENI. V was cut by 4 bases and J by 0 bases, with 13 bases left in between. CDR3 nucleotide sequence: TGTGCCAGCTCACTGGACATGATGAGCTCCTACGAGCAGTACTTC. Protein product: CASSLDMMSSYEQYF. The complete variable domain, with remaining parts taken from reference TRBV18 and TRBJ2-7, reads NAGVMQNPRHLVRRRGQEARLRCSPMKGHSHVYWYRQLPEEGLKFMVYLQKENIIDESGMPKERFSAEFPKEGPSILRIQQVVRGDSAAYFCASSLDMMSSYEQYFGPGTRLTVT.

J is TRBJ2-2 and V is TRBV3-1 (or the pseudogene TRBV3-2); 10 bases match TRBD2. In germline, CDR1 is LGHDT, CDR2 YNNKEL (reference sequence). CDR3 length: 15 residues. Trimming took 4 bases from V and 6 from J; bases not matched to a gene: 5. The CDR3 region has the DNA TGTGCCAGCAGCCCCGGGACTAGCGTGCCCGGGGAGCTGTTTTTT. Translating it yields CASSPGTSVPGELFF.

The V call is TRBV5-1, the J call TRBJ1-6; possibly TRBD1 for D (5 bases). The germline gives CDR1 SGHRS, CDR2 YFSETQ. The CDR3 is made up of 17 amino acids. V was clipped by 4 bases and J by 7 bases, with 21 bases between them. CDR3 DNA: TGCGCCAGCAGCCTAAGACAGAACCTCGGATCGAATTCACCCCTCCACTTT. It codes for CASSLRQNLGSNSPLHF.

This clone was counted a single time. The chain's CDR3 is CASSLSLLHHKAYEQYF. The CDR3 DNA reads TGTGCCAGCAGTTTATCGCTTTTACATCACAAAGCCTACGAGCAGTACTTC. The rearrangement links TRBV27 to TRBJ2-7; no reliable D call. V lost 0 bases to trimming and J lost 2 bases, with 17 bases between them. From germline, CDR1 is MNHEY and CDR2 SMNVEV (reference sequence). This CDR3 region has 17 residues.

The V and J genes are TRBV11-2 and TRBJ2-7; 8 positions match TRBD1. The germline V gene encodes CDR1 SGHAT and CDR2 FQNNGV. V shed 4 bases, J shed 2 bases, and the junction held 19 bases outside the gene matches. The CDR3 is made up of 19 amino acids. The CDR3 spells CASSSRTGRRGRSTYEQYF. The CDR3 region has the DNA TGTGCCAGCAGCTCACGGACAGGGAGGAGGGGGAGATCCACCTACGAGCAGTACTTC.

This chain's CDR3 is CASSLWGGLTDTQYF. CDR3 coding DNA: TGTGCCAGCAGCTTATGGGGGGGCCTTACAGATACGCAGTATTTT. This chain connects TRBV7-3 to TRBJ2-3; tentative D call: TRBD2 (7 bases). V was pared by 2 bases and J by 3 bases, with 12 bases between. Germline V CDR1 and CDR2: SGHTA, FQGTGA. The CDR3 length is 15 residues.

The chain carries TRBV5-1 and TRBJ2-1, with TRBD2 identical over 10 bases. CDR1 is SGHRS, CDR2 YFSETQ, per germline. This CDR3 has 16 amino acids. The V gene end was trimmed by 2 bases and the J gene end by 5 bases; junction bases not matched to a gene: 7. The CDR3 DNA reads as TGCGCCAGCAGCTTCGGGACTAGCGCTTGGGACAATGAGCAGTTCTTC. Translated: CASSFGTSAWDNEQFF.

A remark on this clone: At the DNA level, this CDR3 is encoded by other sequences in the same sample as well. V is TRBV9 and J is TRBJ2-3, with a tentative D call TRBD2 (6 bases). Germline-derived CDR1 and CDR2 are SGDLS and YYNGEE. Trimming took off 0 bases at V and 0 bases at J, with 11 bases between the two ends. The CDR3 extends over 16 amino acids. CDR3 sequence: CASSVGAGRSTDTQYF. For the CDR3, the DNA is TGTGCCAGCAGCGTAGGGGCGGGAAGGAGCACAGATACGCAGTATTTT.

V and J are TRBV25-1 and TRBJ2-1, with 10 positions matching TRBD2. Germline lookup yields CDR1 MGHDK and CDR2 SYGVNS. Trimming took 4 bases from V and 10 from J; bases not matched to a gene: 10. The CDR3 runs 15 residues. The CDR3 loop is CASSVTSGSSGEQFF. CDR3 nucleotide sequence: TGTGCCAGCAGTGTGACTAGCGGGTCCTCAGGGGAGCAGTTCTTC.

This chain connects TRBV4-1 to TRBJ1-6; D is perhaps TRBD1 (5 bases). Looked up from germline, CDR1 is MGHRA and CDR2 is YSYEKL. This CDR3 spans 15 amino acids. V gave up 0 bases and J gave up 5 bases, with 8 bases separating them. This CDR3 reads CASSQDVGDNSPLHF. Written as DNA, the CDR3 is TGCGCCAGCAGCCAAGATGTAGGGGATAATTCACCCCTCCACTTT.

The chain combines TRBV30 with TRBJ2-7; no clear D. Germline values: CDR1 GTSNPN, CDR2 SVGIG (reference sequence). CDR3 length: 11 amino acids. V lost 7 bases and J lost 7, with 14 bases in between. The chain's CDR3 is CAYKLVTEQYF. CDR3 nucleotide sequence: TGTGCCTATAAGCTCGTGACTGAGCAGTACTTC.

The rearrangement uses TRBV5-6 and TRBJ1-6; perhaps TRBD1 as D (5 bases). CDR1 is SGHDT, CDR2 YYEEEE, per germline. V was pared by 4 bases and J by 7 bases, with 15 bases between. CDR3 length equals 15 residues. CDR3 sequence (DNA): TGTGCCAGCAGCCTGGTTTGGGGGGGGAATTCACCCCTCCACTTT. This translates into CASSLVWGGNSPLHF. Drawing the rest from reference TRBV5-6 and TRBJ1-6, the complete variable domain is DAGVTQSPTHLIKTRGQQVTLRCSPKSGHDTVSWYQQALGQGPQFIFQYYEEEERQRGNFPDRFSGHQFPNYSSELNVNALLLGDSALYLCASSLVWGGNSPLHFGNGTRLTVT.

This clone was seen a single time. The chain has TRBV29-1 and TRBJ1-6, with 9 positions matching TRBD1. Germline V gene lookup returns CDR1 SQVTM and CDR2 ANQGSEA. Germline trimming cut 7 bases from V and 4 bases from J; bases unmatched to any gene: 2. This CDR3 comprises 13 residues. As DNA, the CDR3 is TGCAGCGCGGGACAGGGATATAATTCACCCCTCCACTTT. It is translated as CSAGQGYNSPLHF.